This note documents a single TCR beta chain sequence. Antigen unknown. Regarding time point: cycle 4 day 1 (C4D1), after six to seven weeks of nivolumab. Each of the patients experienced relapse following autologous stem cell transplantation, and their brentuximab vedotin exposure differed. TCRdb keeps only in-frame clones here, not all; method: immunoSEQ multiplex PCR. This sample has approximately 22,000 clones; 60% to 80% occur once, and the top ten carry 19%. The entry originates in a study of PD-1 blockade in classical Hodgkin lymphoma. This CDR3 is built from 11 residues. General study results and limits: Why repertoires differed is undefined; disease activity or prior therapy possibly contributed. Baseline diversity in complete responders resembled that of newly diagnosed patients.

This specimen was peripheral blood mononuclear cells (PBMCs), taken before the fourth cycle of nivolumab. The TCR was taken from a human donor with classical Hodgkin lymphoma. The chain combines TRBV12-1 with TRBJ2-7. TRBV12-1 is given as a pseudogene. The CDR3 here is CASSLRLLLYF. The DNA for the CDR3 is TGTGCCAGCAGCTTACGGCTCCTACTCTACTTC.